The rows below give T cell receptor beta chains drawn from one sample of a study of blood T cell repertoires in COVID-19. Produced via immunoSEQ multiplex PCR; TCRdb's table is partial and in-frame only. The data contain roughly 220,000 clones, about 87% of them singletons. Sequencing input: PBMCs or T cells enriched from blood (not recorded which). The receptors here all came from a woman aged 25-40 years who had recovered from COVID-19. The CDR3 runs from the conserved cysteine through the conserved F or W. The D gene is left open where the match is weak. Rows may omit the clone size; those that give it use once, few, many or a size class.

>NA|16|TRBV7-2|TRBD2|TRBJ2-3
CASSLAGLEGTDTQYF
TGTGCCAGCAGCTTAGCGGGACTAGAGGGCACAGATACGCAGTATTTT
>NA|17|TRBV4-3|TRBD2|TRBJ2-7
CASSQKPWTSGTYEQYF
TGCGCCAGCAGCCAAAAGCCTTGGACTAGCGGTACCTACGAGCAGTACTTC
>NA|13|TRBV19|NA|TRBJ2-3
CASSPGVADTQYF
TGTGCCAGTAGCCCAGGGGTAGCAGATACGCAGTATTTT
>NA|16|TRBV4-2|TRBD1|TRBJ1-2
CASSHEKQGAVDGYTF
TGTGCCAGCAGCCACGAAAAACAGGGGGCTGTCGACGGCTACACCTTC
>NA|16|TRBV5-1|NA|TRBJ2-7
CASSQRVGALSYEQYF
TGCGCCAGCAGCCAAAGAGTGGGGGCCCTCTCCTACGAGCAGTACTTC
>NA|16|TRBV6-2/TRBV6-3|TRBD2|TRBJ2-5
CASSQKLAGGLETQYF
TGTGCCAGCAGCCAAAAACTAGCGGGGGGGCTTGAGACCCAGTACTTC
>NA|13|TRBV7-3|TRBD1|TRBJ2-1
CASSRDTGAKQFF
TGTGCCAGCAGCCGGGACACAGGGGCTAAGCAGTTCTTC
>NA|17|TRBV3-1/TRBV3-2|TRBD1|TRBJ1-2
CASSHRFLPGGNNGYTF
TGTGCCAGCAGCCATAGGTTTTTGCCAGGGGGGAATAATGGCTACACCTTC
>once|15|TRBV4-2|NA|TRBJ1-4
CASSPTPRSTEKLFF
TGTGCCAGCAGCCCCACTCCCCGGAGTACTGAAAAACTGTTTTTT
>NA|13|TRBV3-1/TRBV3-2|NA|TRBJ1-5
CASSQVRGQPQHF
TGTGCCAGCAGCCAAGTCAGGGGTCAGCCCCAGCATTTT
>NA|13|TRBV5-1|NA|TRBJ1-6
CASSLDNDSPLHF
TGCGCCAGCAGCTTGGATAATGATTCACCCCTCCACTTT
>NA|15|TRBV19|TRBD2|TRBJ2-1
CASRTSGGWSNEQFF
TGTGCCAGTAGGACTAGCGGGGGGTGGTCCAATGAGCAGTTCTTC
>few|13|TRBV11-2|NA|TRBJ2-7
CASSLATVYEQYF
TGTGCCAGCAGCTTGGCGACTGTCTACGAGCAGTACTTC
>NA|15|TRBV21-1|NA|TRBJ1-2
CASRGPPLEDYGYTF
TGTGCCAGCAGGGGGCCTCCCCTCGAGGACTATGGCTACACCTTC
>NA|15|TRBV4-3|NA|TRBJ1-5
CASSQNADSNQPQHF
TGCGCCAGCAGCCAAAACGCAGATAGCAATCAGCCCCAGCATTTT
>NA|16|TRBV7-2|NA|TRBJ1-6
CASSLGYISRDSPLHF
TGTGCCAGCAGCTTAGGTTATATTAGTCGCGATTCACCCCTCCACTTT
>NA|13|TRBV7-9|NA|TRBJ1-1
CASSPVGATEAFF
TGTGCCAGCAGCCCGGTTGGGGCCACTGAAGCTTTCTTT
>NA|16|TRBV7-2|TRBD2|TRBJ2-1
CASSAPRGDPYNEQFF
TGTGCCAGCAGCGCACCGCGGGGGGATCCCTACAATGAGCAGTTCTTC
>NA|15|TRBV5-1|TRBD1|TRBJ1-1
CASSLAQGANTEAFF
TGCGCCAGCAGCTTGGCCCAGGGGGCGAACACTGAAGCTTTCTTT
>NA|15|TRBV4-1|NA|TRBJ2-7
CASSQVEGGLYEQYF
TGCGCCAGCAGCCAAGTGGAGGGGGGGCTGTACGAGCAGTACTTC
>NA|11|TRBV12-3/TRBV12-4|NA|TRBJ2-5
CASSPLETQYF
TGTGCCAGCAGTCCTCTAGAGACCCAGTACTTC
>NA|15|TRBV19|TRBD2|TRBJ2-3
CASNMGRGSTDTQYF
TGTGCCAGTAATATGGGGCGGGGGAGCACAGATACGCAGTATTTT
>once|15|TRBV5-6|TRBD1|TRBJ1-2
CASSLTGGANYGYTF
TGTGCCAGCAGCTTAACAGGGGGCGCAAACTATGGCTACACCTTC
>NA|18|TRBV13|TRBD2|TRBJ2-3
CASSQGLAGGTSTDTQYF
TGTGCCAGCAGCCAGGGACTAGCGGGGGGAACTAGCACAGATACGCAGTATTTT
>NA|15|TRBV6-5|TRBD1|TRBJ1-2
CASSQGQGPFEGYTF
TGTGCCAGCAGTCAGGGACAGGGGCCCTTTGAAGGCTACACCTTC
>once|13|TRBV5-1|NA|TRBJ1-1
CASTDTFNTEAFF
TGCGCCAGCACGGACACTTTTAACACTGAAGCTTTCTTT
>NA|17|TRBV7-3|NA|TRBJ2-2
CASSPTLGGPNTGELFF
TGTGCCAGCAGCCCTACTTTGGGCGGGCCGAACACCGGGGAGCTGTTTTTT
>once|15|TRBV7-8|NA|TRBJ2-7
CASSHRDKDRNEQYF
TGTGCCAGCAGCCACCGGGACAAAGATCGCAACGAGCAGTACTTC
>NA|19|TRBV4-1|TRBD2|TRBJ2-3
CASSQEASGGEAEVDTQYF
TGCGCCAGCAGCCAAGAAGCTAGCGGGGGGGAGGCTGAAGTAGATACGCAGTATTTT
>NA|14|TRBV11-1|NA|TRBJ2-7
CASRRDSPYYEQYF
TGTGCCAGCAGGCGGGACAGCCCCTACTACGAGCAGTACTTC
>NA|14|TRBV5-8|TRBD1|TRBJ1-4
CASSLTGSNEKLFF
TGTGCCAGCAGCCTGACAGGGTCCAATGAAAAACTGTTTTTT
>NA|14|TRBV11-2|NA|TRBJ1-2
CASSLPGGIYGYTF
TGTGCCAGCAGCCTACCTGGGGGGATCTATGGCTACACCTTC
>NA|14|TRBV18|TRBD1|TRBJ2-1
CASSPRDSDNEQFF
TGTGCCAGCTCACCAAGGGACAGCGACAATGAGCAGTTCTTC
>NA|12|TRBV7-2|NA|TRBJ2-7
CASSQGRDEQYF
TGTGCCAGCAGTCAGGGGCGGGACGAGCAGTACTTC
>NA|15|TRBV19|TRBD1|TRBJ2-7
CASSVRDRGTYEQYF
TGTGCCAGTAGTGTCCGGGACAGGGGAACCTACGAGCAGTACTTC
>NA|15|TRBV9|NA|TRBJ2-1
CASSVAGGLSNEQFF
TGTGCCAGCAGCGTAGCGGGGGGCCTTAGCAATGAGCAGTTCTTC
>NA|15|TRBV4-1|TRBD1|TRBJ1-6
CASSQGQGGHSPLHF
TGCGCCAGCAGCCAAGGACAGGGTGGTCATTCACCCCTCCACTTT
>NA|15|TRBV4-3|TRBD2|TRBJ2-3
CASSHLSGGSDTQYF
TGCGCCAGCAGTCATCTTAGCGGGGGGTCAGATACGCAGTATTTT
>once|13|TRBV24-1|TRBD1|TRBJ1-5
CATYDRDNQPQHF
TGTGCCACCTATGACAGGGATAATCAGCCCCAGCATTTT
>NA|14|TRBV7-3|TRBD1|TRBJ2-3
CASAPQGTTDTQYF
TGTGCCAGTGCTCCACAGGGGACAACAGATACGCAGTATTTT
>NA|13|TRBV11-3|TRBD1|TRBJ1-3
CASKDRRGNTIYF
TGTGCCTCCAAGGACAGGAGAGGAAACACCATATATTTT
>NA|15|TRBV7-9|TRBD1|TRBJ2-1
CASSLRDRGYNEQFF
TGTGCCAGCAGCTTAAGGGACAGGGGGTACAATGAGCAGTTCTTC
>NA|12|TRBV7-2|TRBD2|TRBJ2-1
CASSPLAGGPVF
TGTGCCAGCAGCCCACTAGCGGGGGGGCCTGTCTTC
>NA|16|TRBV2|TRBD1|TRBJ1-2
CASSGRQGNRGYGYTF
TGTGCCAGCAGTGGGAGACAGGGTAATAGAGGGTATGGCTACACCTTC
>NA|14|TRBV5-6|TRBD1|TRBJ1-2
CASSGDRGSHGYTF
TGTGCCAGCAGCGGTGACAGGGGGTCACATGGCTACACCTTC
>NA|15|TRBV6-2/TRBV6-3|NA|TRBJ1-2
CASSSQGTTWGGYTF
TGTGCCAGCAGTTCCCAGGGGACCACTTGGGGTGGCTACACCTTC
>NA|17|TRBV7-6|NA|TRBJ1-6
CASSLVLPGRANSPLHF
TGTGCCAGCAGCTTAGTTTTGCCGGGAAGGGCAAATTCACCCCTCCACTTT
>NA|21|TRBV7-6|TRBD1|TRBJ1-3
CASSFRPGGGGVPTSGNTIYF
TGTGCCAGCAGCTTTCGCCCAGGGGGTGGTGGAGTTCCCACCTCTGGAAACACCATATATTTT
>NA|13|TRBV7-8|NA|TRBJ2-5
CASSFGAQETQYF
TGTGCCAGCAGCTTCGGAGCCCAAGAGACCCAGTACTTC
>NA|15|TRBV4-1|NA|TRBJ1-2
CASSQDSGINYGYTF
TGCGCCAGCAGCCAAGATTCAGGGATCAACTATGGCTACACCTTC
>NA|18|TRBV5-1|TRBD1|TRBJ1-1
CASSFPMDPGQQNTEAFF
TGCGCCAGCAGCTTTCCGATGGATCCGGGACAGCAGAACACTGAAGCTTTCTTT
>few|14|TRBV7-9|NA|TRBJ1-1
CASSLDTSQSPAFF
TGTGCCAGCAGCTTGGACACCTCTCAGTCGCCAGCTTTCTTT
>once|15|TRBV6-2/TRBV6-3|TRBD1|TRBJ1-5
CASSTRQGGNQPQHF
TGTGCCAGCAGTACCCGACAGGGGGGCAATCAGCCCCAGCATTTT
>NA|13|TRBV7-6|NA|TRBJ1-1
CASSLDTAGEAFF
TGTGCCAGCAGCTTAGATACTGCCGGGGAAGCTTTCTTT
>NA|14|TRBV10-3|TRBD1|TRBJ1-2
CAISESLRGLGYTF
TGTGCCATCAGTGAGTCGCTCAGGGGGCTCGGCTACACCTTC
>NA|16|TRBV6-5|NA|TRBJ1-2
CASSYNPPRDLYGYTF
TGTGCCAGCAGTTATAACCCTCCCAGGGATCTCTATGGCTACACCTTC
>NA|14|TRBV4-1|NA|TRBJ2-4
CASSAWGGKNIQYF
TGCGCCAGCAGCGCCTGGGGAGGCAAAAACATTCAGTACTTC
>NA|12|TRBV5-1|NA|TRBJ2-1
CASSLAGGEQFF
TGCGCCAGCAGCTTGGCCGGGGGTGAGCAGTTCTTC
>NA|14|TRBV18|TRBD1|TRBJ1-5
CASSPGQGDQPQHF
TGTGCCAGCTCACCGGGACAGGGGGATCAGCCCCAGCATTTT
>NA|14|TRBV14|NA|TRBJ1-1
CASSQPGTGGRAFF
TGTGCCAGCAGCCAACCCGGGACCGGGGGGAGAGCTTTCTTT